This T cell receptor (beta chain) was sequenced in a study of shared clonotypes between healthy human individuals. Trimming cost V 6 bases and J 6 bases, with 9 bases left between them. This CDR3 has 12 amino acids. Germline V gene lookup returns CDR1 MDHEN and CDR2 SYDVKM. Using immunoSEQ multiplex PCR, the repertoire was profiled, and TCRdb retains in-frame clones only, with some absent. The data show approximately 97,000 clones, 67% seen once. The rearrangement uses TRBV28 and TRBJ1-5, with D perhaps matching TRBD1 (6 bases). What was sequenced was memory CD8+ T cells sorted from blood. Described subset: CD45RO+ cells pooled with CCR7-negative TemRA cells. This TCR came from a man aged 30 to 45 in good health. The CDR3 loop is CASRPGVQPQHF. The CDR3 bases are TGTGCCAGCAGGCCAGGGGTTCAGCCCCAGCATTTT.